The 24 T cell receptor beta chains below all came from one sample that was sequenced in a study of T-cell memory formation after mild COVID-19. TCRdb called the 5' RACE reads again in MiXCR, with one record for every CDR3 protein. The profile shows about 470,000 distinct CDR3 sequences, around 27% of them singletons. The sample taken for sequencing was PBMCs or a T cell subset sorted from them (not recorded which). The receptors were sampled from an adult woman who had mild COVID-19 (a few samples of this study predate the infection). Cell type and time point are not known.

This clonotype was observed a handful of times. This chain uses TRBV29-1 with TRBJ1-2; D ambiguous. V lost 1 base and J 4 bases, leaving 10 bases between the germline ends. Germline assignment: CDR1 SQVTM and CDR2 ANQGSEA. There are 13 residues in the CDR3. Here the CDR3 reads CSVEGTDIYGYTF. CDR3 coding DNA: TGCAGCGTTGAAGGTACAGATATCTATGGCTACACCTTC. Full variable domain (outside the CDR3, taken from reference TRBV29-1 and TRBJ1-2): SAVISQKPSRDICQRGTSLTIQCQVDSQVTMMFWYRQQPGQSLTLIATANQGSEATYESGFVIDKFPISRPNLTFSTLTVSNMSPEDSSIYLCSVEGTDIYGYTFGSGTRLTVV.

This chain uses TRBV5-6 with TRBJ2-5; TRBD1 aligns across 10 bases. Germline loops: CDR1 SGHDT, CDR2 YYEEEE. Trimming cost V 4 bases and J 5 bases; bases outside gene matches: 2. The CDR3 is made up of 13 amino acids. The CDR3 DNA reads TGTGCCAGCAGCAAGGACAGGGGGGAGACCCAGTACTTC. The encoded protein is CASSKDRGETQYF.

The V call is TRBV4-3, the J call TRBJ1-5, with a possible D match to TRBD1 (5 bases). Per the germline V gene, CDR1 is LGHNA and CDR2 is YSLEER. This CDR3 contains 18 residues. Trimming cost V 0 bases and J 2 bases, with 17 bases left between them. This CDR3 is CASSQDPVVQGGNQPQHF. The CDR3 DNA sequence: TGCGCCAGCAGCCAAGATCCAGTTGTTCAGGGTGGCAATCAGCCCCAGCATTTT.

The chain is built from TRBV18 and TRBJ1-1; 8 bases are a match to TRBD1. The CDR3 consists of 16 residues. Germline CDR1 is KGHSH and CDR2 is LQKENI. Trimming took 5 bases from V and 0 from J; bases not matched to a gene: 8. The CDR3 loop reads CASSSGTGQVNTEAFF. The CDR3 region has the DNA TGTGCCAGCTCATCAGGGACAGGCCAGGTGAACACTGAAGCTTTCTTT.

V usage is TRBV5-6 and J usage is TRBJ2-5; a weak D match, TRBD2 (5 bases). Per the germline V gene, CDR1 is SGHDT and CDR2 is YYEEEE. V shed 1 base and J shed 3 bases, with 10 bases lying between them. This CDR3 comprises 14 residues. The CDR3, as DNA: TGTGCCAGCAGCTTGTGGGCGGGCGAAGAGACCCAGTACTTC. It specifies CASSLWAGEETQYF.

This clonotype occurred a few times. In nucleotides, the CDR3 is TGTGCCAGCAGTTCCAGCAGTACGGGGCACACTGAAGCTTTCTTT. Its protein is CASSSSSTGHTEAFF. The gene calls are TRBV6-2 or TRBV6-3 and TRBJ1-1; TRBD1 is a possible D gene (5 bases). CDR1 and CDR2 (germline): MNHEY, SVGEGT. Trimming left V 4 bases short and J 3 bases short, with 15 bases between. This CDR3 is 15 amino acids long.

The rearrangement joins TRBV6-5 to TRBJ1-1; no clear D. Germline CDR1 is MNHEY and CDR2 is SVGAGI. There are 15 residues in the CDR3. The V gene lost 2 bases and the J gene lost 0 bases, with 10 bases spanning the gap. DNA of the CDR3: TGTGCCAGCAGTTACCTCATTAAGGTGAACACTGAAGCTTTCTTT. It translates to CASSYLIKVNTEAFF.

The rearrangement uses TRBV12-3 or TRBV12-4 and TRBJ2-7; 13 bases are shared with TRBD2. The J segment lost 0 bases and the V segment lost 4 bases, leaving 6 bases of the junction unmatched. The CDR3 contains 17 residues. The chain's CDR3 is CASSSQRTSGSSYEQYF. DNA of the CDR3: TGTGCCAGCAGTTCCCAGAGGACTAGCGGGAGCTCCTACGAGCAGTACTTC.

The chain employs TRBV5-5 and TRBJ2-1, with 7 bases lining up with TRBD2. J gave up 7 bases and V 1 base, and 11 bases lay outside the gene matches. From germline, CDR1 is SGHKS and CDR2 YYEKEE (reference sequence). The CDR3 sequence is 16 residues long. CDR3 DNA: TGTGCCAGCAGCTTGTTGGTTCTAGCGGAAGAAAATGAGCAGTTCTTC. Its translation: CASSLLVLAEENEQFF.

The V gene is TRBV5-1, the J gene TRBJ1-1, with 11 bases matching TRBD1. The CDR3 runs 15 residues. After removal of 3 bases from V and 3 bases from J, the junction contained 4 bases not matched to a gene. Germline CDR1 SGHRS, CDR2 YFSETQ. CDR3 nucleotides: TGCGCCAGCAGCTCGGGACAGGGGGTGGACACTGAAGCTTTCTTT. Protein product: CASSSGQGVDTEAFF.

The gene calls are TRBV9 and TRBJ2-7, with 9 bases identical to TRBD1. This CDR3 region has 15 residues. V dropped 4 bases and J dropped 4; count of bases not matched to a gene: 9. The germline V gene has CDR1 SGDLS and CDR2 YYNGEE. CDR3 bases: TGTGCCAGCAGCCCCGGGACAGGGAGGGAGTACGAGCAGTACTTC. Residues: CASSPGTGREYEQYF.

The chain couples TRBV6-2 or TRBV6-3 to TRBJ2-7, with 11 positions matching TRBD1. V shed 6 bases, J shed 6 bases, and the junction held 4 bases outside the gene matches. Germline V CDR1 and CDR2: MNHEY, SVGEGT. CDR3 size: 13 residues. The chain's CDR3 is CASRGQGVVEQYF. In DNA, the CDR3 is TGTGCCAGCAGGGGACAGGGGGTGGTCGAGCAGTACTTC.

There are a few counts of this clonotype. The chain links TRBV5-5 to TRBJ2-1, with TRBD1 matching 8 bases. CDR1 is SGHKS, CDR2 YYEKEE, per germline (reference sequence). The ends lost 5 bases at V and 3 bases at J; junction bases unmatched: 7. This CDR3 comprises 15 residues. CDR3: CASRNTGGNYNEQFF. The CDR3 nucleotides are TGTGCCAGCAGGAATACAGGGGGGAACTACAATGAGCAGTTCTTC.

In this sample, this clonotype turned up a few times. The rearrangement links TRBV5-1 to TRBJ2-6; D gene unclear. Germline V gene data show CDR1 as SGHRS and CDR2 as YFSETQ. Trimming stripped 3 bases from V and 0 bases from J, with 4 bases between. CDR3 size: 14 residues. DNA for the CDR3: TGCGCCAGCAGCTACTACTCTGGGGCCAACGTCCTGACTTTC. This sequence encodes CASSYYSGANVLTF.

In this sample, this clonotype turned up a few times. The CDR3, as DNA: TGCGCCAGCAGCCAAGAACCGGGACAGCCCTATGGCTACACCTTC. This gives the protein CASSQEPGQPYGYTF. The chain uses TRBV4-1 and TRBJ1-2, with 7 bases lining up with TRBD1. J lost 4 bases, V lost 0 bases, and 5 bases had no gene match. The CDR3 covers 15 residues. Germline V gives CDR1 MGHRA, CDR2 YSYEKL.

There are a few counts of this clonotype. V gene TRBV11-3 combines with J gene TRBJ2-1, with 8 bases fitting TRBD2. The length of the CDR3 is 15 residues. V dropped 5 bases and J dropped 9; count of bases not matched to a gene: 12. CDR1 SGHNT and CDR2 YENEEA come from the germline V gene. DNA of the CDR3: TGTGCCAGCAGCGCCACCGGGACTAGGTTTGGTGAGCAGTTCTTC. Protein: CASSATGTRFGEQFF.

The V and J genes are TRBV28 and TRBJ2-7; tentative D call: TRBD2 (5 bases). The CDR3 runs 13 residues. Germline loops: CDR1 MDHEN, CDR2 SYDVKM. The V and J ends lost 3 bases and 3 bases respectively, with 9 bases between them. The CDR3 region is CASSLTKNYEQYF. The CDR3 region has the DNA TGTGCCAGCAGTTTGACTAAGAACTACGAGCAGTACTTC.

This sequence joins TRBV11-2 and TRBJ2-3; D is unresolved. Germline V gene lookup returns CDR1 SGHAT and CDR2 FQNNGV. The V and J ends lost 10 bases and 0 bases respectively, with 14 bases between them. The CDR3 sequence is 14 residues long. The CDR3 region has the DNA TGTGCCACCGAACTTGGGCGGAGCACAGATACGCAGTATTTT. Translation gives CATELGRSTDTQYF.

J is TRBJ1-1 and V is TRBV6-2 or TRBV6-3; D not certain. Germline CDR1 MNHEY, CDR2 SVGEGT. Between the trimmed V and J ends, which lost 6 bases and 10 bases, there was a span of 15 bases. This CDR3 region has 12 residues. CDR3 sequence: CASSQAPGGAFF. The CDR3 nucleotides are TGTGCCAGCAGCCAGGCCCCCGGTGGAGCTTTCTTT.

The rearrangement uses TRBV19 and TRBJ2-2; TRBD1 matches at 7 bases. The CDR3 is 14 residues long. V gave up 9 bases and J gave up 4 bases; unmatched junction bases: 8. Germline CDR1 LNHDA, CDR2 SQIVND (reference sequence). This chain's CDR3 is CASRGQTLTGELFF. As DNA, the CDR3 is TGTGCCAGCAGGGGACAGACCCTCACCGGGGAGCTGTTTTTT. Supplemented by reference TRBV19 and TRBJ2-2, the full variable domain reads DGGITQSPKYLFRKEGQNVTLSCEQNLNHDAMYWYRQDPGQGLRLIYYSQIVNDFQKGDIAEGYSVSREKKESFPLTVTSAQKNPTAFYLCASRGQTLTGELFFGEGSRLTVL.

This clonotype was observed a few times. The V and J genes are TRBV20-1 and TRBJ2-2; D is perhaps TRBD1 (5 bases). The CDR3 contains 16 residues. V lost 3 bases to trimming and J lost 6 bases, with 20 bases between them. Germline assignment: CDR1 DFQATT and CDR2 SNEGSKA (reference sequence). CDR3: CSASPKPGGAPGELFF. CDR3 DNA sequence: TGCAGTGCTAGCCCAAAGCCTGGTGGGGCGCCCGGGGAGCTGTTTTTT.

J is TRBJ1-1 and V is TRBV12-3 or TRBV12-4, with D unclear. V was shortened by 2 bases and J by 8 bases, with 9 bases between the two germline ends. The CDR3 spans 12 residues. The CDR3: CASSLRLKEAFF. CDR3 coding DNA: TGTGCCAGCAGTTTACGGCTAAAAGAAGCTTTCTTT.

CDR3 loop: CASSLSGTPLYEQYF. DNA for the CDR3: TGTGCCAGCAGTTTATCCGGGACACCACTCTACGAGCAGTACTTC. V gene TRBV27 combines with J gene TRBJ2-7; D is possibly TRBD1 (6 bases). The germline V and J ends were trimmed by 0 bases and 3 bases, with 12 bases remaining between them. The CDR3 length is 15 residues. Germline V gene lookup returns CDR1 MNHEY and CDR2 SMNVEV (reference sequence).

The chain carries TRBV24-1 and TRBJ2-3; perhaps TRBD1 as D (6 bases). CDR1 and CDR2 from the germline V gene are KGHDR and SFDVKD. The CDR3 sequence is 18 residues long. V was cut by 3 bases and J by 0 bases, with 18 bases left in between. CDR3 sequence reads: CATSDPNLRGPSTDTQYF. The CDR3 nucleotides read TGTGCCACCAGTGATCCGAATCTCAGGGGACCTAGCACAGATACGCAGTATTTT.